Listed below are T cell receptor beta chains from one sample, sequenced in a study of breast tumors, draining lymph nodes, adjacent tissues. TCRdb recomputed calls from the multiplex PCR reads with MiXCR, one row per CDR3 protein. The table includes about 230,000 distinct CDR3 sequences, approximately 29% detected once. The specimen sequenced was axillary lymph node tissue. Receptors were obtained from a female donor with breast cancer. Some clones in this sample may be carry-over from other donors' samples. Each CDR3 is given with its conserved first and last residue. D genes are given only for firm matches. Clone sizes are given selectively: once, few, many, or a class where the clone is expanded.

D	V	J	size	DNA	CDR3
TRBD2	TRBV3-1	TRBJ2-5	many	TGTGCCAGCAGCCCGTCGGGTAGCGGGGGAGAGACCCAGTACTTC	CASSPSGSGGETQYF
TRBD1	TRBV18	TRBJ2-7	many	TGTGCCAGCTCACCGTTATTACAGGGGGACGAGCAGTACTTC	CASSPLLQGDEQYF
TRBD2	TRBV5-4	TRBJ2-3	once	TGTGCCAGCAGTTTGCCGGGACTAGCGCACACAGATACGCAGTATTTT	CASSLPGLAHTDTQYF
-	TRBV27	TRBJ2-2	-	TGTGCCAGCAGCCTAGTACAACCCTGGGCCGGGGAGCTGTTTTTT	CASSLVQPWAGELFF
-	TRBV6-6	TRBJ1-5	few	TGTGCCAGCAGTCACTCGTTTGGACCGGGAACCGATAGCAATCAGCCCCAGCATTTT	CASSHSFGPGTDSNQPQHF
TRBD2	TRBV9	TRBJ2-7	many	TGTGCCAGCAGCGTAGGGACTAGCGAATCCTACGAGCAGTACTTC	CASSVGTSESYEQYF
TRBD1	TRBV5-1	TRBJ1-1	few	TGCGCCAGCAGCTGGACAGGGAGCGTGACTGAAGCTTTCTTT	CASSWTGSVTEAFF
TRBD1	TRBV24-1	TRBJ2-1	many	TGTGCCACCAGTGAACGCGGGACAGGGGTCCTCTACAATGAGCAGTTCTTC	CATSERGTGVLYNEQFF
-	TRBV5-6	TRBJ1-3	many	TGTGCCAGCAGCTTGAAGGCAAACACCATATATTTT	CASSLKANTIYF
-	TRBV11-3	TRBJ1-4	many	TGTGCCAGCAGCTTAGAACCGCGAGTCGAAGAAAGCGCAACTAATGAAAAACTGTTTTTT	CASSLEPRVEESATNEKLFF
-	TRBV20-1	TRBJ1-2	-	TGCAGTGCGAACCCGGAGGGGGGTGGCTACACCTTC	CSANPEGGGYTF
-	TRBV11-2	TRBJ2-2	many	TGTGCCAGCAGCTTAAATCAGGGCCCGAACACCGGGGAGCTGTTTTTT	CASSLNQGPNTGELFF
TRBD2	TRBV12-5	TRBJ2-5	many	TGTGCTAGTGGTTTGATCGGACTAGCGGGAGTCGAAGAGACCCAGTACTTC	CASGLIGLAGVEETQYF
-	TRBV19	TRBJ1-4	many	TGTGCCAGTAGTTTCCAGGGGGAAAAACTGTTTTTT	CASSFQGEKLFF
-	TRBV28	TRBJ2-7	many	TGTGCCAGCAGCCTGATTGGAGGGTCCTACGAGCAGTACTTC	CASSLIGGSYEQYF
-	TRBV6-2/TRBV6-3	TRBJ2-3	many	TGTGCCAGCAGTTACTCAACGGGGAACACAGATACGCAGTATTTT	CASSYSTGNTDTQYF
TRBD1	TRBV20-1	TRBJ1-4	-	TGCAGTGCAGAGGGACAGGCCTTTGGAAAACTGTTTTTT	CSAEGQAFGKLFF
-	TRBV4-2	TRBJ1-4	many	TGTGCCAGCAGCCAAGATGCCCGCTCCTTTGGGACGAAAGGGGAAAAACTGTTTTTT	CASSQDARSFGTKGEKLFF
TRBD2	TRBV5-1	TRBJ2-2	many	TGCGCCAGCAGCCCATGGGAGCGGCTAGCGGGAGGCACCGGGGAGCTGTTTTTT	CASSPWERLAGGTGELFF
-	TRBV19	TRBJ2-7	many	TGTGCCAGCTCCCGGGACATATCCTACGAGCAGTACTTC	CASSRDISYEQYF
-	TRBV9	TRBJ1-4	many	TGTGCCAGCAGCGAGGGAACCGGATCTGAAAAACTGTTTTTT	CASSEGTGSEKLFF
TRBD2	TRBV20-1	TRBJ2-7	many	TGCAGTGCTAGAGAAGCCGAGACTAGCGTAACCTCCTCCCATGACTACGAGCAGTACTTC	CSAREAETSVTSSHDYEQYF
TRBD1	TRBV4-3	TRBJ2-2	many	TGCGCCAGCAGCCCGGGACAGACGAACACCGGGGAGCTGTTTTTT	CASSPGQTNTGELFF
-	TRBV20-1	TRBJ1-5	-	TGCAGTGCTAGTTCCGCGAATCAGCCCCAGCATTTT	CSASSANQPQHF
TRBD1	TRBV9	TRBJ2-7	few	TGTGCCAGCAGCGTAGGATTGAGTTTTCCGGACAGGGCCCCTACCTACGAGCAGTACTTC	CASSVGLSFPDRAPTYEQYF
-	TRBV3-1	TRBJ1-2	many	TGTGCCAGCAGCCAAGATTTGCAGGCTTATGGCTACACCTTC	CASSQDLQAYGYTF
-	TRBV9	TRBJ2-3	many	TGTGCCAGCAGCGTAGCCGCGATCGGGAACGCAGATACGCAGTATTTT	CASSVAAIGNADTQYF
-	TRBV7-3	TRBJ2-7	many	TGTGCCAGCAGCTTAACCCCAGGGTACGAGCAGTACTTC	CASSLTPGYEQYF
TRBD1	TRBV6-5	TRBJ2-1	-	TGTGCCAGCAGTTCCGGGACAGGGCGTTTGTCTGAGCAGTTCTTC	CASSSGTGRLSEQFF
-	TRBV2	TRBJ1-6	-	TGTGCCAGCAGTGAAGGAGAGATTCGACCCCTCCACTTT	CASSEGEIRPLHF
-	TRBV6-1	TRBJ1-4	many	TGTGCCAGCAGTGACCCGGACTGGACAACTAATGAAAAACTGTTTTTT	CASSDPDWTTNEKLFF
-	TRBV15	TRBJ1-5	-	TGTGCCCCAGGCAATCAGCCCCAGCATTTT	CAPGNQPQHF
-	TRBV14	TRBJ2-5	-	TGTGCCAGCAGCCCCCGGACCCAGTACTTC	CASSPRTQYF
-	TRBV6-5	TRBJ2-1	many	TGTGCCAGCAGTCACTCTCGCACCTCCTACAATGAGCAGTTCTTC	CASSHSRTSYNEQFF
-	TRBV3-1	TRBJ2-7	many	TGTGCCAGCAGCTTCCTCGGGGGCTACGAGCAGTACTTC	CASSFLGGYEQYF
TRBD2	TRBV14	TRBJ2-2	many	TGTGCCAGCAGCCAAGAGGCGGGAGGGATACGGTCCGGGGAGCTGTTTTTT	CASSQEAGGIRSGELFF
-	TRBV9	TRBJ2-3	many	TGTGCCAGCAGCGCCCGAGAATCGACAGGTCTCGAATTGGCGGGAGACGCAGATACGCAGTATTTT	CASSARESTGLELAGDADTQYF
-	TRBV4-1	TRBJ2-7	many	TGCGCCAGCAGCCAAGCCGTCGGACAGAGGAACCCCGAGCAGTACTTC	CASSQAVGQRNPEQYF
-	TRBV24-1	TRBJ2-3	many	TGTGCCACCAGTCGGACAGATACGCAGTATTTT	CATSRTDTQYF
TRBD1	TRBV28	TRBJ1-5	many	TGTGCCAGCAGTCCTATACAGGGGGGCAATCAGCCCCAGCATTTT	CASSPIQGGNQPQHF
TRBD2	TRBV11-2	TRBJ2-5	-	TGTGCCAGCAGCTTAGTTAGCGGGACGAAAGAGACCCAGTACTTC	CASSLVSGTKETQYF
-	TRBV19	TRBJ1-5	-	TGTGCCAGTAGTTTCCGAAGCGGTCAAGAGACCCAGCATTTT	CASSFRSGQETQHF
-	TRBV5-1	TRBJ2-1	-	TGCGCCAGCAGAACCCAATCCGGGTCTTTGTGGAGTGAGCAGTTCTTC	CASRTQSGSLWSEQFF
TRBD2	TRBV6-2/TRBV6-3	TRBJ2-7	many	TGTGCCAGCAGTTACTCGATAGTGGGACTAAAACTAAAGAGGTTCGAGCAGTACTTC	CASSYSIVGLKLKRFEQYF
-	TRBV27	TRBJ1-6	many	TGTGCCAGCAGGACAGGAGGTCAACCCCTCCACTTT	CASRTGGQPLHF
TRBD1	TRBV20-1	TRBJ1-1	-	TGCAGTGCCCCAGGACAGGGGAACACTGAAGCTTTCTTT	CSAPGQGNTEAFF
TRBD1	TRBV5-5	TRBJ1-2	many	TGTGCCAGCAGGGGCGCACCGGGACAGGGTATAGGCTACACCTTC	CASRGAPGQGIGYTF
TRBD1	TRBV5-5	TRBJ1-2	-	TGTGCCAGCAACTCGTTACAGGGGGCGCGTTATGGCTACACCTTC	CASNSLQGARYGYTF
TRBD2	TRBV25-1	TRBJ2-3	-	TGTGCCAGCAGCTTAAGGGCTAGCGGGGTTTACAATGAGCAGTATTTT	CASSLRASGVYNEQYF
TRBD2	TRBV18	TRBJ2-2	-	TGTGCCAGCTCACCATCGGGACTAGCGGGCGGCACCGGGGAGCTGTTTTTT	CASSPSGLAGGTGELFF
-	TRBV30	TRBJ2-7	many	TGTGCCTGGAGTGTAAGTTGGCTCGCCTACGAGCAGTACTTC	CAWSVSWLAYEQYF
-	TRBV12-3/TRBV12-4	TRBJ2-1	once	TGTGCCAGCACCCAGGTTGGGGTTGCGGGTGAGCAGTTCTTC	CASTQVGVAGEQFF
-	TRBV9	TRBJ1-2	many	TGTGCCAGCAGCGGGGGAAGACAGACGGGGCCCTATGGCTACACCTTC	CASSGGRQTGPYGYTF
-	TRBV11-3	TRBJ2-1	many	TGTGCCAGCAGCCCCCCAGGAGGCGAGCAGTTCTTC	CASSPPGGEQFF
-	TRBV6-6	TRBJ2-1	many	TGTGCCAGCAGTTACGGTGCGGGCGATCAAAGCTCCTACAATGAGCAGTTCTTC	CASSYGAGDQSSYNEQFF
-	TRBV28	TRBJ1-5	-	TGTGCCAGCAGTTTGGGGTGGGGGCCCCAGCATTTT	CASSLGWGPQHF